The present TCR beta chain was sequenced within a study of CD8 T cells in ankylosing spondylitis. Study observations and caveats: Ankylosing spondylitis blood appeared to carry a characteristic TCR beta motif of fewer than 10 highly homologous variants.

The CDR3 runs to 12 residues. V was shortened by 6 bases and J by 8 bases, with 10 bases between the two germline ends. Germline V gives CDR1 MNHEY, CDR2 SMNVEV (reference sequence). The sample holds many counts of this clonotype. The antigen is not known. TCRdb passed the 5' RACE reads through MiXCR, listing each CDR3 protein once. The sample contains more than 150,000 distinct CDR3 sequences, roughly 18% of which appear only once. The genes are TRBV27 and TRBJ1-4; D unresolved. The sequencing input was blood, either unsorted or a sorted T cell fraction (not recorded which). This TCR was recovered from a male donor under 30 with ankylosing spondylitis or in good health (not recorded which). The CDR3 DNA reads TGTGCCAGCAGCCAGACCGGAGAAAAACTGTTTTTT. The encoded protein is CASSQTGEKLFF.